One T cell receptor beta chain is described in this entry. Its specificity is not known. Some clones are missing from TCRdb's copy, which holds only in-frame ones; the method was immunoSEQ multiplex PCR. Found here are over 20,000 clones, around 98% of them singletons; the top ten hold roughly 0.15%. V lost 2 bases and J 3 bases, leaving 14 bases between the germline ends. Per germline, CDR1 LGHNA and CDR2 YSLEER. The CDR3 sequence is 15 residues long. These data come from a study of monozygotic twins with cystic fibrosis. Whole-study findings and limits: Low clonality (median roughly 0.0095) suggested a mostly naive repertoire.

V and J are TRBV4-3 and TRBJ2-7; possibly TRBD1 for D (7 bases). Sequenced input: blood. The clonotype comes from a girl aged 10-17 years with cystic fibrosis. The CDR3 is CASSQSPQGGYEQYF. DNA for the CDR3: TGCGCCAGCAGCCAAAGCCCCCAGGGGGGCTACGAGCAGTACTTC.